This T cell receptor (beta chain) was profiled in a study of blood T cell repertoires in COVID-19. Background on the study: Both acute and convalescent COVID-19 samples were obtained from the United States, Italy and Spain.

Per the authors' pipeline: Nucleated cell number was recorded as an estimate derived from reference gene primer amplification. The table came from immunoSEQ multiplex PCR; TCRdb's copy has only in-frame clones and leaves some out. The D gene and trimming were derived from the DNA, and the V and J assignments and clone size from that table. Of approximately 330,000 clones listed, roughly 90% are singletons. The V gene lost 3 bases and the J gene lost 0 bases, with 18 bases spanning the gap. Germline V gene lookup returns CDR1 MDHEN and CDR2 SYDVKM. The CDR3 is 18 amino acids. Material for sequencing was peripheral blood. The clonotype comes from a woman aged 45-59 years with active or convalescent COVID-19. The V call is TRBV28, the J call TRBJ1-3; TRBD1 might be the D (5 bases). The CDR3 DNA is TGTGCCAGCAGTTTTCCATCAAACGACAGCCCCTCTGGAAACACCATATATTTT. Its protein product is CASSFPSNDSPSGNTIYF. Combining the CDR3 with reference TRBV28 and TRBJ1-3 gives the whole variable domain DVKVTQSSRYLVKRTGEKVFLECVQDMDHENMFWYRQDPGLGLRLIYFSYDVKMKEKGDIPEGYSVSREKKERFSLILESASTNQTSMYLCASSFPSNDSPSGNTIYFGEGSWLTVV.